This T cell receptor beta chain stems from a study of shared clonotypes between healthy human individuals. CD45RO negativity and positive selection for CCR7 defined naive CD8 cells, a population that excluded terminally differentiated effector memory CD45RA+ cells. The table came from immunoSEQ multiplex PCR; TCRdb's copy has only in-frame clones and leaves some out. Counted here are millions of clones, about 95% occurring once; the ten biggest clones make up around 1.1%. The material sequenced was naive CD8+ T cells sorted from blood. This receptor was obtained from a man between 18 and 29 years old in good health.

CDR3 nucleotides: TGTGCCAGCAGTTTACTGCAGGAGAACACTGAAGCTTTCTTT. It encodes CASSLLQENTEAFF. The chain links TRBV28 to TRBJ1-1; no firm D call. There are 14 residues in the CDR3. Trimming took off 2 bases at V and 1 base at J, with 8 bases between the two ends. CDR1 MDHEN and CDR2 SYDVKM come from the germline V gene.